This entry lists 9 T cell receptor beta chains sequenced from one sample in a study of control samples from healthy donors and cancer patients. This table comes from immunoSEQ multiplex PCR, and its TCRdb copy is limited to in-frame clones, with some not included. The sample contains about 59,000 clones, about 87% of which appear only once. The source material was PBMCs. The source is a woman aged 55-70 years with lung cancer.

The V and J genes are TRBV3-1 (or the pseudogene TRBV3-2) and TRBJ1-1, with D possibly being TRBD1 (5 bases). Germline V gene sequence: CDR1 LGHDT, CDR2 YNNKEL (reference sequence). The CDR3 totals 13 residues. Trimming pared 0 bases from V and 11 bases from J, leaving 13 bases between. As DNA, the CDR3 is TGTGCCAGCAGCCAAGATAATATCGGGGGGGCTTTCTTT. It codes for CASSQDNIGGAFF.

This clone was seen only once. This rearrangement joins TRBV18 to TRBJ2-5, with D tentatively TRBD1 (5 bases). Germline V CDR1 and CDR2: KGHSH, LQKENI. This CDR3 region has 14 residues. Trimming left V 0 bases short and J 2 bases short, with 7 bases between. The DNA of the CDR3 is TGTGCCAGCTCACCACCGGGGCAGCAAGAGACCCAGTACTTC. Translated: CASSPPGQQETQYF.

The J gene is TRBJ2-6, the V gene TRBV7-9; unclear D gene. The V gene lost 3 bases and the J gene lost 0 bases, with 9 bases spanning the gap. From germline, CDR1 is SEHNR and CDR2 FQNEAQ (reference sequence). The CDR3 extends over 16 amino acids. This CDR3 reads CASSFGWTSGANVLTF. The CDR3, as DNA: TGTGCCAGCAGCTTCGGATGGACCTCTGGGGCCAACGTCCTGACTTTC.

This chain uses TRBV11-2 with TRBJ2-1; 7 bases are shared with TRBD1. This CDR3 comprises 18 residues. From germline, CDR1 is SGHAT and CDR2 FQNNGV. V shed 6 bases and J 8 bases; nucleotides not matched to a gene: 22. The DNA for the CDR3 is TGTGCCAGCAGGAGACAGGGTGGGCGAGGCTACCAGGGCTATGAGCAGTTCTTC. Amino acid sequence: CASRRQGGRGYQGYEQFF.

The chain is built from TRBV5-1 and TRBJ1-4, with 7 bases fitting TRBD1. V shed 4 bases, J shed 8 bases, and the junction held 8 bases outside the gene matches. Per the germline V gene, CDR1 is SGHRS and CDR2 is YFSETQ. The CDR3 spans 14 residues. The CDR3 region is CASSLRDSEEKLFF. The CDR3 DNA is TGCGCCAGCAGCCTCCGGGACAGTGAGGAAAAACTGTTTTTT.

A word on this clone: At one end the junction does not follow the germline gene, possibly because of a read error. V is TRBV9 and J is TRBJ2-5; TRBD2 agrees at 9 bases. CDR3 size: 17 residues. Per the germline V gene, CDR1 is SGDLS and CDR2 is YYNGEE. The CDR3 coding sequence is TGTGCCCGCAGCGTAGGGGGTAGCGGGGGACTACAAGAGACCCAGTACTTC. This codes for CARSVGGSGGLQETQYF.

The chain employs TRBV2 and TRBJ1-2, with D unresolved. Germline assignment: CDR1 SNHLY and CDR2 FYNNEI. The CDR3 is 13 amino acids. V was clipped by 0 bases and J by 8 bases, with 10 bases between them. The CDR3 coding sequence is TGTGCCAGCAGTGAAGCAGAAGGGAGCGGCTACACCTTC. Translation: CASSEAEGSGYTF.

The table lists this clone with a count of one. The rearrangement joins TRBV25-1 to TRBJ1-2; 12 bases are a match to TRBD1. CDR3 length: 17 amino acids. Germline V CDR1 and CDR2: MGHDK, SYGVNS. The ends lost 5 bases at V and 4 bases at J; junction bases unmatched: 11. The CDR3 here is CASSTGTGGRRPYGYTF. CDR3 nucleotides: TGTGCCAGCAGTACCGGGACAGGGGGCAGGAGACCCTATGGCTACACCTTC.

Only one count was recorded for this clone. The chain links TRBV18 to TRBJ2-1; 9 nucleotides align to TRBD1. The CDR3 is made up of 15 amino acids. The ends lost 3 bases at V and 8 bases at J; junction bases unmatched: 8. The germline CDR1 and CDR2 sequences are KGHSH and LQKENI. The CDR3, as DNA: TGTGCCAGCTCACCGTACGGGACAGGGTTGGATGAGCAGTTCTTC. Residues: CASSPYGTGLDEQFF.